The next 6 T cell receptor beta chains were all read from a single sample in a study of somatic mutations in cytotoxic T cells in rheumatoid arthritis. Profiling relied on immunoSEQ multiplex PCR, and the TCRdb table lists in-frame clones only, not all of them. The profile shows just under 20,000 clones, almost 85% of them singletons. Sequencing was carried out using CD8+ T cells sorted from blood. Receptors were obtained from a woman aged 45-59 years in good health.

In regard to this clone: At one end, the junction sequence differs from germline, possibly due to a read error. The V gene is TRBV15, the J gene TRBJ2-6; D call uncertain. From germline, CDR1 is LNHNV and CDR2 YYDKDF (reference sequence). This CDR3 is 14 amino acids long. CDR3 nucleotides: TGTGCCACCAGCAGTCACTCTGGAGCCAACGTCCTGACTTTC. It codes for CATSSHSGANVLTF. Full variable domain (missing parts from reference TRBV15 and TRBJ2-6): DAMVIQNPRYQVTQFGKPVTLSCSQTLNHNVMYWYQQKSSQAPKLLFHYYDKDFNNEADTPDNFQSRRPNTSFCFLDIRSPGLGDTAMYLCATSSHSGANVLTFGAGSRLTVL.

The chain combines TRBV11-2 with TRBJ2-1; D call uncertain. The CDR3 length is 11 residues. The germline V and J ends were trimmed by 3 bases and 10 bases, with 7 bases remaining between them. Germline loops: CDR1 SGHAT, CDR2 FQNNGV. CDR3 DNA sequence: TGTGCCAGCAGCTTGGGTCTAGAGCAGTTCTTC. The encoded protein is CASSLGLEQFF.

The chain links TRBV7-6 to TRBJ2-1; D is unresolved. The CDR3 totals 14 residues. Trimming removed 0 bases from V and 7 bases from J, with 10 bases in between. Germline V lookup: CDR1 SGHVS, CDR2 FNYEAQ. The chain's CDR3 is CASSLASPGNEQFF. The CDR3 nucleotides are TGTGCCAGCAGCTTAGCGTCCCCAGGTAATGAGCAGTTCTTC.

This sequence joins TRBV2 and TRBJ2-1; D uncertain. The CDR3 totals 13 residues. Trimming took off 3 bases at V and 0 bases at J, with 3 bases between the two ends. Per the germline V gene, CDR1 is SNHLY and CDR2 is FYNNEI. CDR3 bases: TGTGCCAGCAGTGACAGCTCCTACAATGAGCAGTTCTTC. The encoded protein is CASSDSSYNEQFF.

This clone was counted a few times. The chain links TRBV7-9 to TRBJ2-7, with a weak D call TRBD1 (6 bases). CDR1 SEHNR and CDR2 FQNEAQ come from the germline V gene (reference sequence). Trimming pared 3 bases from V and 6 bases from J, leaving 15 bases between. The CDR3 length is 14 residues. The DNA of the CDR3 is TGTGCCAGCAGCTTGGCGGCAGGGGTTCTCGAGCAGTACTTC. Translation gives CASSLAAGVLEQYF.

The rearrangement links TRBV11-2 to TRBJ2-4; 9 positions match TRBD1. The CDR3 is made up of 16 amino acids. Trimming removed 5 bases from V and 5 bases from J; junction bases left unmatched: 10. Germline V CDR1 and CDR2: SGHAT, FQNNGV. The CDR3 nucleotides read TGTGCCAGCAGCCTGGGGACAGGGCAGGTCCAAAACATTCAGTACTTC. Protein product: CASSLGTGQVQNIQYF.